Sequencing of this TCR beta chain was carried out in a study of T-cell memory formation after mild COVID-19. Whole-study context: TCR clusters were mostly donor specific. The study's findings and limits: CD4+ bias marked clones expanding day 15 to 37, unlike balanced contracting clones. CD4+ clones that contracted lay mainly in CM and EM; CD8+ ones lay in EMRA.

This clonotype has more than one count but fewer than ten. As yet, its antigen is unknown. Germline assignment: CDR1 SGHRS and CDR2 YFSETQ. With 4 bases removed from V and 6 bases from J, the gap between germline ends came to 11 bases. This CDR3 has 13 residues. TCR alpha and TCR beta cDNA libraries carrying sample barcodes and UMIs came from 5'RACE with constant-segment primers. MiXCR, run by TCRdb on the 5' RACE reads, gives a single entry per CDR3 protein. The top ten clones hold around 11% of a sample with under 650,000 distinct CDR3 sequences, over 15% of them seen once. The genes are TRBV5-1 and TRBJ2-1; D remains ambiguous. The receptor comes from an adult woman who had mild COVID-19 (a few samples of this study predate the infection). Cell type and time point are not known. Source material: PBMCs or a T cell subset sorted from them (not recorded which). CDR3 DNA sequence: TGCGCCAGCAGCACCAGGCCAAGCAATGAGCAGTTCTTC. Translated: CASSTRPSNEQFF.